This TCR beta chain was sequenced in a study of blood T cell repertoires in COVID-19. On the study more broadly: PBMCs, B-cell-depleted T cells, or T cells provided the cDNA or gDNA that made up the material.

CDR1 and CDR2 (germline): LNHDA, SQIVND (reference sequence). This CDR3 spans 15 amino acids. The junction had 5 bases not matched to a gene; V was cut back by 3 bases and J by 1 base. Original processing notes: Amplified reference gene primers provided the basis for estimating nucleated cell counts. Using immunoSEQ multiplex PCR, the repertoire was profiled, and TCRdb retains in-frame clones only, with some absent. V and J calls and clone size are those listed in that table; D and trimming were worked out from the DNA. The sample includes fewer than 60,000 clones, about 85% of them seen just once. The chain carries TRBV19 and TRBJ2-7; 8 bases line up with TRBD2. This TCR was sampled from a man in his 70s with active COVID-19. The sequenced material came from peripheral blood. CDR3 DNA sequence: TGTGCCAGTAGTATTTCGAGCGGGGGATCCTACGAGCAGTACTTC. Translating it yields CASSISSGGSYEQYF.